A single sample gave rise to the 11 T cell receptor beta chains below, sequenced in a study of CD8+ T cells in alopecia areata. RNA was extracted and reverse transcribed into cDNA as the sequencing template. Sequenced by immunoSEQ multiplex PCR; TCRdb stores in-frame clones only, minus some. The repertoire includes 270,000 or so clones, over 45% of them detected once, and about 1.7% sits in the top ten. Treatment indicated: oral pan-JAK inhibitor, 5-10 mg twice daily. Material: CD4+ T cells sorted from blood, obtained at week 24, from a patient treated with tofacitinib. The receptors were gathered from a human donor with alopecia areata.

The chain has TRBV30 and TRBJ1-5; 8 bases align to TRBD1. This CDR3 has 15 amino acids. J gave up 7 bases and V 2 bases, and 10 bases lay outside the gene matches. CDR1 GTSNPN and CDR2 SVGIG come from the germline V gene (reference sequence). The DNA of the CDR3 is TGTGCCTGGAGTACGGCAGGGGGCTTCCGACAGCCCCAGCATTTT. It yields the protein CAWSTAGGFRQPQHF.

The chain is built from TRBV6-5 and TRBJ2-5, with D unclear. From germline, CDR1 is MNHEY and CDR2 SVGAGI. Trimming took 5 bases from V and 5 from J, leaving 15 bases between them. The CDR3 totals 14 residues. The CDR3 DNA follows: TGTGCCAGCAGTCTAAGACCGGTTCGCGAGACCCAGTACTTC. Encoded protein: CASSLRPVRETQYF.

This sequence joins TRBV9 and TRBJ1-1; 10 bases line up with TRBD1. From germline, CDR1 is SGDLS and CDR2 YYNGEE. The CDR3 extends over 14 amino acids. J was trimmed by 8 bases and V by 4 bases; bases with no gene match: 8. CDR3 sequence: CASSPRGQGFEAFF. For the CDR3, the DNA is TGTGCCAGCAGCCCGCGGGGACAGGGGTTCGAAGCTTTCTTT.

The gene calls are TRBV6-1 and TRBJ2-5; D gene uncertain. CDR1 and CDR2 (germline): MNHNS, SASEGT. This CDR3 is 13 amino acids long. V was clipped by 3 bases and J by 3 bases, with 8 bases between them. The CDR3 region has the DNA TGTGCCAGCAGTGATAGTGGGGAAGAGACCCAGTACTTC. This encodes CASSDSGEETQYF.

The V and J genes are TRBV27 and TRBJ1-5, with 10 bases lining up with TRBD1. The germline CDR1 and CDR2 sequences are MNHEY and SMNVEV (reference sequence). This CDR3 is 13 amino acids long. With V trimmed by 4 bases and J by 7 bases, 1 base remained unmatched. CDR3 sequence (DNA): TGTGCCAGCAGTTGGACAGGGGGGCAGCCCCAGCATTTT. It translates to CASSWTGGQPQHF.

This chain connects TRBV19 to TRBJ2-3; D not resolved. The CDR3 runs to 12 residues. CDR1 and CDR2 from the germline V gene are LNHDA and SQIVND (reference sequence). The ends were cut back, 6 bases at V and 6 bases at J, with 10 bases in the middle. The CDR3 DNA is TGTGCCAGTAGCAACATAGAGGATACGCAGTATTTT. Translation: CASSNIEDTQYF.

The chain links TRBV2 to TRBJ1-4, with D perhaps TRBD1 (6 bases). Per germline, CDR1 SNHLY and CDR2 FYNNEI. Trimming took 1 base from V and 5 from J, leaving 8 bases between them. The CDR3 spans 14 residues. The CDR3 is CASSEGQGNEKLFF. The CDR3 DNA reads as TGTGCCAGCAGTGAAGGGCAGGGGAATGAAAAACTGTTTTTT.

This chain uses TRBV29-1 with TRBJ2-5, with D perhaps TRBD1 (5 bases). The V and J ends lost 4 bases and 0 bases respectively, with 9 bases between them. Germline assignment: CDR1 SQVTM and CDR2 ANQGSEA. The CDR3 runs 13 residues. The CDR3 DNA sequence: TGCAGCGTTGCTCAGGGTAACCAAGAGACCCAGTACTTC. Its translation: CSVAQGNQETQYF.

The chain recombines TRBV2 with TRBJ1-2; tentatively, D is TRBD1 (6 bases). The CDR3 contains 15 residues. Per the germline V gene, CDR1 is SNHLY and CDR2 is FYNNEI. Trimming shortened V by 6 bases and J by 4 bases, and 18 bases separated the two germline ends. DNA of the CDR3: TGTGCCAGCAGGGATCTCGGACAGACTTTCTATGGCTACACCTTC. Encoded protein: CASRDLGQTFYGYTF.

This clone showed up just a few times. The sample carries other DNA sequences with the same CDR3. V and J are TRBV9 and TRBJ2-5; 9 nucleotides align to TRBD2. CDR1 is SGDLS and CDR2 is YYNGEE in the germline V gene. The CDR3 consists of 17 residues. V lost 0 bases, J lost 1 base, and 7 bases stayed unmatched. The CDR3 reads CASSVGGSGGLQETQYF. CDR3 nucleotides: TGTGCCAGCAGCGTAGGTGGTAGCGGGGGTCTCCAAGAGACCCAGTACTTC.

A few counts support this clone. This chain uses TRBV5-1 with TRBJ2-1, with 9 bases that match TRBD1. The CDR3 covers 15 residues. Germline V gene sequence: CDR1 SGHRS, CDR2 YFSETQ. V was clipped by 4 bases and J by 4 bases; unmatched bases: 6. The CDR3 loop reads CASSEGQGSYNEQFF. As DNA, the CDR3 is TGCGCCAGCAGCGAGGGACAGGGTTCATACAATGAGCAGTTCTTC.